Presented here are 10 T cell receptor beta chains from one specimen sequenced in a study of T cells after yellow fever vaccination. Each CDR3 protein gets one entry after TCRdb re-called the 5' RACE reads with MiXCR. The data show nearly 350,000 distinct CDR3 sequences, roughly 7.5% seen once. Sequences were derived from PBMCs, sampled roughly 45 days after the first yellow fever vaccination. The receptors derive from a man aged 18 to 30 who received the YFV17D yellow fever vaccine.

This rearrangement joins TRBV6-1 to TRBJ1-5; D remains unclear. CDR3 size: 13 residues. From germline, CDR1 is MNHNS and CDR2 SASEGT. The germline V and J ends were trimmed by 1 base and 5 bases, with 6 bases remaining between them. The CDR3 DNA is TGTGCCAGCAGTGAAGGGCACGATCAGCCCCAGCATTTT. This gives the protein CASSEGHDQPQHF.

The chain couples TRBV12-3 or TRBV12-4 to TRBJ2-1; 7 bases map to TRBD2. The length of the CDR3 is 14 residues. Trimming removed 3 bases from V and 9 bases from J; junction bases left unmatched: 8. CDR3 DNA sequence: TGTGCCAGCAGTTTTGGACTAGGGCCACGTGAGCAGTTCTTC. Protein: CASSFGLGPREQFF.

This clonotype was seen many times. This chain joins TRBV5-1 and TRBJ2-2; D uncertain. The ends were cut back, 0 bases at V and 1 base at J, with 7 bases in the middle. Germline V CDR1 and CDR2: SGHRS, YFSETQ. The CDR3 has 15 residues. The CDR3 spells CASSLVERNTGELFF. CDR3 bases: TGCGCCAGCAGCTTGGTGGAGCGGAACACCGGGGAGCTGTTTTTT.

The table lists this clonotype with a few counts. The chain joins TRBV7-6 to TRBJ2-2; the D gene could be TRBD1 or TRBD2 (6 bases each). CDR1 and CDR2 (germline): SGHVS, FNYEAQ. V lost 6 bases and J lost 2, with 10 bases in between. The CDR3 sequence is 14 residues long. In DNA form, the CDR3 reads TGTGCCAGCAGATTGGGGGGCAACACCGGGGAGCTGTTTTTT. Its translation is CASRLGGNTGELFF.

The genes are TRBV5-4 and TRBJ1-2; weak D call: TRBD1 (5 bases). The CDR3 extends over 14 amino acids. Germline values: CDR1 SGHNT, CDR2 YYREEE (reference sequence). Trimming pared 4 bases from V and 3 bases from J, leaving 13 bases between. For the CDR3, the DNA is TGTGCCAGCAGCGACGTCCAGGGTGACTATGGCTACACCTTC. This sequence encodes CASSDVQGDYGYTF. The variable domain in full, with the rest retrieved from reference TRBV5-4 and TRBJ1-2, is ETGVTQSPTHLIKTRGQQVTLRCSSQSGHNTVSWYQQALGQGPQFIFQYYREEENGRGNFPPRFSGLQFPNYSSELNVNALELDDSALYLCASSDVQGDYGYTFGSGTRLTVV.

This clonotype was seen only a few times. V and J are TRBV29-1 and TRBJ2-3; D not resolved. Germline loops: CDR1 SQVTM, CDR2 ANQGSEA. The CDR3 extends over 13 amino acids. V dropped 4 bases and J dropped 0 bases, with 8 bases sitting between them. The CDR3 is CSVGGVSTDTQYF. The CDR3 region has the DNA TGCAGCGTTGGAGGAGTTAGCACAGATACGCAGTATTTT.

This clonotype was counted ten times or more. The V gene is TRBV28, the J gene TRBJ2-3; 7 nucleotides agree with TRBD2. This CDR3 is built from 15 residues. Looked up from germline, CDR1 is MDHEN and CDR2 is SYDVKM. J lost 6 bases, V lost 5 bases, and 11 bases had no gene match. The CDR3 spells CASSTLGGGSDTQYF. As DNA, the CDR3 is TGTGCCAGCAGTACCTTGGGCGGGGGATCGGATACGCAGTATTTT.

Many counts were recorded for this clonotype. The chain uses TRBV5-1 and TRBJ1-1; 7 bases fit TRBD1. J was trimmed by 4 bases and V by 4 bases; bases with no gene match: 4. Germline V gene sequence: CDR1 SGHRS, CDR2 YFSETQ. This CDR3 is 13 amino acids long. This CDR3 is CASSIGTVTEAFF. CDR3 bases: TGCGCCAGCAGCATCGGGACAGTCACTGAAGCTTTCTTT.

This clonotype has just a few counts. The CDR3, as DNA: TGTGCCAGCCGCCCACTGAACACTGAAGCTTTCTTT. It encodes CASRPLNTEAFF. V usage is TRBV9 and J usage is TRBJ1-1, with D uncertain. The germline V gene encodes CDR1 SGDLS and CDR2 YYNGEE. The CDR3 spans 12 residues. V dropped 7 bases and J dropped 0 bases, with 7 bases sitting between them.

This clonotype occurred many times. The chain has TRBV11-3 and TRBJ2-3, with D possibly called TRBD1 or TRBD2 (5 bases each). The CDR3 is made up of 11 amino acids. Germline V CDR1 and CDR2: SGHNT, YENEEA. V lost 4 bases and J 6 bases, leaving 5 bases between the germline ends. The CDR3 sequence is CASSWGDTQYF. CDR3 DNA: TGTGCCAGCAGCTGGGGGGATACGCAGTATTTT. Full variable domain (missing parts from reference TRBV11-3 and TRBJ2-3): EAGVVQSPRYKIIEKKQPVAFWCNPISGHNTLYWYLQNLGQGPELLIRYENEEAVDDSQLPKDRFSAERLKGVDSTLKIQPAELGDSAVYLCASSWGDTQYFGPGTRLTVL.